The 9 T cell receptor beta chains below come from one sample, sequenced in a study of cytomegalovirus exposure and HLA in healthy donors. The PCR had 60 Vbeta and 13 Jbeta primers. Measured with immunoSEQ multiplex PCR; TCRdb has only the in-frame clones, and not every one. The sample yields more than 80,000 clones, about 70% seen once. The sequenced sample was PBMCs. All receptors come from a woman in her 50s in good health and CMV-seropositive.

CDR3 sequence reads: CSVEGHYPPVQETQYF. The CDR3 nucleotides are TGCAGCGTTGAGGGACACTACCCACCCGTTCAAGAGACCCAGTACTTC. The rearrangement joins TRBV29-1 to TRBJ2-5; D perhaps matches TRBD1 (6 bases). The V gene lost 3 bases and the J gene lost 2 bases, with 19 bases spanning the gap. The CDR3 extends over 16 amino acids. Germline V lookup: CDR1 SQVTM, CDR2 ANQGSEA.

The chain has TRBV14 and TRBJ1-3; D gene ambiguous. V was cut by 5 bases and J by 0 bases, with 11 bases left in between. The CDR3 sequence is 15 residues long. From germline, CDR1 is SGHDN and CDR2 FVKESK. The CDR3, as DNA: TGTGCCAGCAGCTCGACTGTATTCTCTGGAAACACCATATATTTT. This encodes CASSSTVFSGNTIYF.

J is TRBJ2-2 and V is TRBV7-3, with TRBD2 identical over 8 bases. This CDR3 is 18 amino acids long. The germline V gene has CDR1 SGHTA and CDR2 FQGTGA. V dropped 1 base and J dropped 2; count of bases not matched to a gene: 9. For the CDR3, the DNA is TGTGCCAGCAGCTTAAAGACCGGCGGGGGGAAAAACACCGGGGAGCTGTTTTTT. Protein product: CASSLKTGGGKNTGELFF. Looking up the rest from reference TRBV7-3 and TRBJ2-2 gives the full variable domain: GAGVSQTPSNKVTEKGKYVELRCDPISGHTALYWYRQSLGQGPEFLIYFQGTGAADDSGLPNDRFFAVRPEGSVSTLKIQRTERGDSAVYLCASSLKTGGGKNTGELFFGEGSRLTVL.

This clone was counted once. The chain uses TRBV5-6 and TRBJ2-2; 7 nucleotides match TRBD1. V lost 4 bases to trimming and J lost 0 bases; unmatched junction nucleotides: 3. CDR1 and CDR2 (germline): SGHDT, YYEEEE. The CDR3 has 15 residues. CDR3 sequence reads: CASSPDRPNTGELFF. As DNA, the CDR3 is TGTGCCAGCAGCCCGGACAGGCCGAACACCGGGGAGCTGTTTTTT.

V gene TRBV10-3 combines with J gene TRBJ1-1; 7 nucleotides agree with TRBD1. Germline CDR1 reads ENHRY; CDR2 reads SYGVKD. This CDR3 region has 16 residues. Trimming removed 2 bases from V and 1 base from J; junction bases left unmatched: 7. This CDR3 reads CAISEPAGQKNTEAFF. CDR3 nucleotides: TGTGCCATCAGTGAGCCGGCGGGACAGAAGAACACTGAAGCTTTCTTT.

The chain has TRBV5-1 and TRBJ2-3; 8 bases fit TRBD2. The CDR3 is 17 residues long. Germline V gives CDR1 SGHRS, CDR2 YFSETQ. V trimming: 0 bases; J trimming: 5 bases; junction bases outside the gene matches: 11. The CDR3 is CASSLVGRGGSGDTQYF. Here the CDR3 DNA reads TGCGCCAGCAGCTTGGTAGGTCGGGGGGGCTCCGGAGATACGCAGTATTTT.

The J gene is TRBJ2-2, the V gene TRBV5-1; D is ambiguous. Looked up from germline, CDR1 is SGHRS and CDR2 is YFSETQ. V dropped 1 base and J dropped 1 base, with 5 bases sitting between them. This CDR3 has 14 amino acids. CDR3 amino acids: CASSLPQNTGELFF. The CDR3 DNA reads as TGCGCCAGCAGCTTGCCACAGAACACCGGGGAGCTGTTTTTT.

V is TRBV5-1 and J is TRBJ2-2, with a weak D call TRBD2 (5 bases). CDR3 length: 16 amino acids. The germline V gene encodes CDR1 SGHRS and CDR2 YFSETQ. Trimming took off 4 bases at V and 2 bases at J, with 15 bases between the two ends. The chain's CDR3 is CASSPRPGLNTGELFF. CDR3 nucleotide sequence: TGCGCCAGCAGCCCGCGTCCGGGGTTAAACACCGGGGAGCTGTTTTTT.

This clone was seen only once. This chain links TRBV5-1 with TRBJ2-2; D is perhaps TRBD2 (6 bases). Germline V gene lookup returns CDR1 SGHRS and CDR2 YFSETQ. The length of the CDR3 is 15 residues. Trimming stripped 0 bases from V and 4 bases from J, with 10 bases between. The CDR3 loop reads CASSLDRGSTGELFF. In DNA, the CDR3 is TGCGCCAGCAGCTTGGATCGGGGGAGCACCGGGGAGCTGTTTTTT.